Below are 28 T cell receptor beta chains sequenced from a single sample in a study of blood T cell repertoires in COVID-19. TCRdb's table, derived via immunoSEQ multiplex PCR, lists solely in-frame clones and lacks some. The sample lists 350,000 to 400,000 clones; approximately 90% were seen once. Specimen: PBMCs or T cells enriched from blood (not recorded which). Receptor source: a woman in her 40s who had been exposed to COVID-19.

This chain joins TRBV12-3 or TRBV12-4 and TRBJ1-1; TRBD1 is a possible D gene (5 bases). The CDR3 sequence is 13 residues long. Trimming stripped 3 bases from V and 1 base from J, with 6 bases between. CDR3 protein: CASSFGGNTEAFF. The DNA of the CDR3 is TGTGCCAGCAGTTTCGGGGGGAACACTGAAGCTTTCTTT.

The gene calls are TRBV5-6 and TRBJ1-2; D is undetermined. The ends were cut back, 2 bases at V and 5 bases at J, with 22 bases in the middle. Per the germline V gene, CDR1 is SGHDT and CDR2 is YYEEEE. This CDR3 contains 17 residues. The CDR3 sequence: CASSFWVLTFRPYGYTF. CDR3 in DNA: TGTGCCAGCAGCTTCTGGGTCTTGACTTTTCGGCCTTATGGCTACACCTTC.

The chain joins TRBV29-1 to TRBJ1-2; 7 bases map to TRBD1. Germline lookup yields CDR1 SQVTM and CDR2 ANQGSEA. With 4 bases clipped from V and 8 bases from J, the junction kept 10 bases outside the gene matches. CDR3 length equals 13 residues. CDR3 DNA sequence: TGCAGCGTTGGGCAGGGGGTTGGTTACGGCTACACCTTC. This codes for CSVGQGVGYGYTF.

The CDR3: CASSKGAGGPMNTEAFF. DNA for the CDR3: TGTGCCAGCAGCAAAGGTGCGGGGGGGCCTATGAACACTGAAGCTTTCTTT. The chain carries TRBV21-1 and TRBJ1-1. TRBV21-1 is a known pseudogene. The CDR3 length is 17 residues.

The J gene is TRBJ1-5, the V gene TRBV6-5; 7 bases agree with TRBD1. Germline V CDR1 and CDR2: MNHEY, SVGAGI. The CDR3 runs 13 residues. The V gene end was trimmed by 8 bases and the J gene end by 6 bases; junction bases not matched to a gene: 7. CDR3 coding DNA: TGTGCCAGCGGAAACAGGGGAAGTCAGCCCCAGCATTTT. As protein: CASGNRGSQPQHF.

V usage is TRBV7-9 and J usage is TRBJ1-3, with unresolved D. This CDR3 spans 12 amino acids. The germline V and J ends were trimmed by 3 bases and 13 bases, with 13 bases remaining between them. Germline loops: CDR1 SEHNR, CDR2 FQNEAQ (reference sequence). CDR3 DNA sequence: TGTGCCAGCAGCTTCGCGGCAGAGAATATATATTTT. Encoded protein: CASSFAAENIYF.

V is TRBV24-1 and J is TRBJ2-1, with 9 bases matching TRBD2. Germline V gene data show CDR1 as KGHDR and CDR2 as SFDVKD. This CDR3 region has 16 residues. V trimming: 2 bases; J trimming: 6 bases; junction bases outside the gene matches: 7. The CDR3 spells CATSDWGGGRANEQFF. CDR3 nucleotide sequence: TGTGCCACCAGTGATTGGGGAGGCGGGAGGGCCAATGAGCAGTTCTTC.

The rearrangement links TRBV10-2 to TRBJ1-1, with 7 bases aligning to TRBD1. From germline, CDR1 is WSHSY and CDR2 SAAADI. Trimming took 7 bases from V and 0 from J; bases not matched to a gene: 8. This CDR3 comprises 15 residues. The CDR3 DNA follows: TGCGCCAGCACCCAGGTACAGGGGATGAACACTGAAGCTTTCTTT. Its protein is CASTQVQGMNTEAFF.

The chain combines TRBV19 with TRBJ1-5, with a possible D match to TRBD1 (5 bases). CDR1 is LNHDA, CDR2 SQIVND, per germline (reference sequence). The V end lost 4 bases, the J end lost 6 bases, and 19 bases lay between the germline ends. The CDR3 is 16 residues long. CDR3 sequence reads: CASSTSGILTGQPQHF. CDR3 DNA sequence: TGTGCCAGTAGTACTTCAGGGATCCTAACGGGTCAGCCCCAGCATTTT.

This sequence joins TRBV9 and TRBJ2-5; 9 positions match TRBD2. With V trimmed by 4 bases and J by 4 bases, 23 bases remained unmatched. The CDR3 has 20 amino acids. Looked up from germline, CDR1 is SGDLS and CDR2 is YYNGEE. CDR3 sequence reads: CASSQTHSAGLATGAETQYF. The CDR3 DNA reads TGTGCCAGCAGCCAAACCCATTCAGCGGGACTAGCAACGGGGGCAGAGACCCAGTACTTC.

The V gene is TRBV5-6, the J gene TRBJ1-1; 11 bases are a match to TRBD1. Germline lookup yields CDR1 SGHDT and CDR2 YYEEEE. The CDR3 runs to 15 residues. V trimming: 4 bases; J trimming: 5 bases; junction bases outside the gene matches: 7. The DNA for the CDR3 is TGTGCCAGCAGCCAGGACAGGGGGCGAGGGACTGAAGCTTTCTTT. It encodes CASSQDRGRGTEAFF.

The J gene is TRBJ2-3, the V gene TRBV9, with TRBD2 matching over 9 bases. Germline V gives CDR1 SGDLS, CDR2 YYNGEE. The junction had 3 bases not matched to a gene; V was cut back by 7 bases and J by 3 bases. The length of the CDR3 is 13 residues. CDR3 coding DNA: TGTGCCAGCCAGGCGGGAGGGACAGATACGCAGTATTTT. Residues: CASQAGGTDTQYF.

The rearrangement links TRBV6-6 to TRBJ1-1; TRBD1 matches at 9 bases. Germline CDR1 MNHNY, CDR2 SVGAGI (reference sequence). The CDR3 is made up of 16 amino acids. The V segment lost 6 bases and the J segment 3 bases; nucleotides outside the gene matches: 11. This chain's CDR3 is CASRDHRGQGDTEAFF. DNA for the CDR3: TGTGCCAGCAGAGATCACAGGGGGCAAGGGGACACTGAAGCTTTCTTT.

The chain's CDR3 is CASSPLGQGGGNTIYF. The CDR3, as DNA: TGTGCCAGCAGTCCACTCGGACAGGGCGGTGGAAACACCATATATTTT. This chain uses TRBV27 with TRBJ1-3, with 8 positions matching TRBD1. The ends lost 5 bases at V and 3 bases at J; junction bases unmatched: 9. CDR3 length equals 16 residues. Germline V lookup: CDR1 MNHEY, CDR2 SMNVEV (reference sequence).

This clone showed up just once. This CDR3 fails to terminate in the conserved phenylalanine or tryptophan, so it likely reflects a read error. It is unclear where the CDR3 begins or ends on the DNA, so no DNA is shown, and the CDR3 is as TCRdb lists it. The rearrangement links TRBV7-2 to TRBJ2-3; the table names TRBD1, a call not compared with the DNA. The CDR3 is 12 residues long, counting both termini. Germline values: CDR1 SGHTA, CDR2 FQGNSA. CDR3 amino acids: CASSLAGAAPIV.

V usage is TRBV11-2 and J usage is TRBJ1-2; 8 nucleotides agree with TRBD1. Losses at the gene ends were 3 bases for V and 0 bases for J; bases not matched to a gene: 6. This CDR3 has 16 residues. From germline, CDR1 is SGHAT and CDR2 FQNNGV. The DNA for the CDR3 is TGTGCCAGCAGCTTGGGACAGGTAGAGACTAACTATGGCTACACCTTC. This sequence encodes CASSLGQVETNYGYTF. The complete variable domain, with remaining parts taken from reference TRBV11-2 and TRBJ1-2, reads EAGVAQSPRYKIIEKRQSVAFWCNPISGHATLYWYQQILGQGPKLLIQFQNNGVVDDSQLPKDRFSAERLKGVDSTLKIQPAKLEDSAVYLCASSLGQVETNYGYTFGSGTRLTVV.

The chain has TRBV30 and TRBJ1-4, with D possibly TRBD1 on 6 matching bases. CDR1 and CDR2 from the germline V gene are GTSNPN and SVGIG (reference sequence). V was shortened by 0 bases and J by 3 bases, with 14 bases between the two germline ends. The CDR3 sequence is 16 residues long. This CDR3 reads CAWSVPYWTANEKLFF. CDR3 DNA sequence: TGTGCCTGGAGTGTGCCTTACTGGACAGCTAATGAAAAACTGTTTTTT.

V is TRBV7-2 and J is TRBJ2-5; TRBD1 aligns across 11 bases. CDR3 length: 15 residues. The ends lost 1 base at V and 3 bases at J; junction bases unmatched: 1. Per the germline V gene, CDR1 is SGHTA and CDR2 is FQGNSA. The DNA of the CDR3 is TGTGCCAGCAGCTTAGGGGACAGGGGGGAAGAGACCCAGTACTTC. Translation gives CASSLGDRGEETQYF.

This chain joins TRBV5-6 and TRBJ1-2; D may be TRBD1 (6 bases). The ends were cut back, 5 bases at V and 4 bases at J, with 15 bases in the middle. Germline CDR1 is SGHDT and CDR2 is YYEEEE. The CDR3 length is 14 residues. The CDR3 DNA follows: TGTGCCAGCAGGGTTCCAGGGGAAAGCTATGGCTACACCTTC. Its translation: CASRVPGESYGYTF.

V usage is TRBV7-2 and J usage is TRBJ2-2; D might be TRBD1 (5 bases). Trimming shortened V by 5 bases and J by 0 bases, and 7 bases separated the two germline ends. CDR3 size: 14 residues. Per the germline V gene, CDR1 is SGHTA and CDR2 is FQGNSA. The CDR3 region is CASSPQANTGELFF. The DNA of the CDR3 is TGTGCCAGCAGCCCACAGGCGAACACCGGGGAGCTGTTTTTT.

This clone has a handful of counts. The same CDR3 is also encoded by other DNA sequences in this sample. The chain combines TRBV5-1 with TRBJ1-2, with D perhaps TRBD1 (6 bases). This CDR3 is 13 amino acids long. Trimming left V 4 bases short and J 3 bases short, with 10 bases between. Germline CDR1 and CDR2: SGHRS and YFSETQ. The CDR3 protein is CASSPRTDYGYTF. The CDR3 nucleotides read TGCGCCAGCAGCCCCCGGACAGACTATGGCTACACCTTC.

The chain couples TRBV15 to TRBJ2-2; tentative D call: TRBD1 (7 bases). This CDR3 has 18 amino acids. CDR1 is LNHNV and CDR2 is YYDKDF in the germline V gene (reference sequence). Trimming removed 2 bases from V and 4 bases from J, with 20 bases in between. The CDR3 region is CATSRPQDRAGSTGELFF. The CDR3 DNA reads as TGTGCCACCAGCAGACCCCAAGACAGGGCGGGATCCACCGGGGAGCTGTTTTTT.

The chain carries TRBV6-5 and TRBJ1-5, with a tentative D call TRBD1 (5 bases). Trimming took off 7 bases at V and 5 bases at J, with 15 bases between the two ends. Germline V gene data show CDR1 as MNHEY and CDR2 as SVGAGI. The CDR3 spans 14 residues. The CDR3 region has the DNA TGTGCCAGCAAGCAGGGTTTGGGGCATCAGCCCCAGCATTTT. This sequence encodes CASKQGLGHQPQHF.

This chain joins TRBV7-2 and TRBJ1-4; D unresolved. The CDR3 is 15 amino acids. The germline V gene encodes CDR1 SGHTA and CDR2 FQGNSA. V shed 0 bases and J shed 7 bases, with 12 bases lying between them. The CDR3 coding sequence is TGTGCCAGCAGCTTAGCGTTGTCAGGTCGTGAAAAACTGTTTTTT. Its protein product is CASSLALSGREKLFF.

This clone appeared a single time. This chain joins TRBV5-1 and TRBJ2-2; D might be TRBD2 (6 bases). CDR3 length: 14 amino acids. Germline V gene data show CDR1 as SGHRS and CDR2 as YFSETQ. The ends were cut back, 4 bases at V and 4 bases at J, with 11 bases in the middle. The CDR3: CASSPGGVTGELFF. CDR3 coding DNA: TGCGCCAGCAGCCCCGGCGGGGTCACCGGGGAGCTGTTTTTT. The full variable domain, with the rest looked up from reference TRBV5-1 and TRBJ2-2, is KAGVTQTPRYLIKTRGQQVTLSCSPISGHRSVSWYQQTPGQGLQFLFEYFSETQRNKGNFPGRFSGRQFSNSRSEMNVSTLELGDSALYLCASSPGGVTGELFFGEGSRLTVL.

The CDR3 protein is CATSRDSHYGYTF. CDR3 in DNA: TGTGCCACCAGTCGGGACAGTCACTATGGCTACACCTTC. V is TRBV24-1 and J is TRBJ1-2, with TRBD1 matching 7 bases. V trimming: 6 bases; J trimming: 3 bases; junction bases outside the gene matches: 3. Germline V gene sequence: CDR1 KGHDR, CDR2 SFDVKD. This CDR3 spans 13 amino acids.

Only one count was recorded for this clone. The chain carries TRBV2 and TRBJ1-5; 8 bases line up with TRBD1. Germline CDR1 and CDR2: SNHLY and FYNNEI. The trim removed 7 bases at V and 6 bases at J, leaving 5 bases unmatched. This CDR3 comprises 13 residues. Here the CDR3 reads CASTQGAVQPQHF. In DNA form, the CDR3 reads TGTGCCAGCACTCAGGGGGCGGTTCAGCCCCAGCATTTT. Filled out from reference TRBV2 and TRBJ1-5, the complete variable domain reads EPEVTQTPSHQVTQMGQEVILRCVPISNHLYFYWYRQILGQKVEFLVSFYNNEISEKSEIFDDQFSVERPDGSNFTLKIRSTKLEDSAMYFCASTQGAVQPQHFGDGTRLSIL.

The genes are TRBV15 and TRBJ1-1; no clear D gene. Between the trimmed V and J ends, which lost 0 bases and 2 bases, there was a span of 10 bases. CDR3 length: 15 amino acids. Germline values: CDR1 LNHNV, CDR2 YYDKDF (reference sequence). The CDR3: CATSRERSRNTEAFF. The DNA for the CDR3 is TGTGCCACCAGCAGAGAAAGGAGCCGAAACACTGAAGCTTTCTTT.